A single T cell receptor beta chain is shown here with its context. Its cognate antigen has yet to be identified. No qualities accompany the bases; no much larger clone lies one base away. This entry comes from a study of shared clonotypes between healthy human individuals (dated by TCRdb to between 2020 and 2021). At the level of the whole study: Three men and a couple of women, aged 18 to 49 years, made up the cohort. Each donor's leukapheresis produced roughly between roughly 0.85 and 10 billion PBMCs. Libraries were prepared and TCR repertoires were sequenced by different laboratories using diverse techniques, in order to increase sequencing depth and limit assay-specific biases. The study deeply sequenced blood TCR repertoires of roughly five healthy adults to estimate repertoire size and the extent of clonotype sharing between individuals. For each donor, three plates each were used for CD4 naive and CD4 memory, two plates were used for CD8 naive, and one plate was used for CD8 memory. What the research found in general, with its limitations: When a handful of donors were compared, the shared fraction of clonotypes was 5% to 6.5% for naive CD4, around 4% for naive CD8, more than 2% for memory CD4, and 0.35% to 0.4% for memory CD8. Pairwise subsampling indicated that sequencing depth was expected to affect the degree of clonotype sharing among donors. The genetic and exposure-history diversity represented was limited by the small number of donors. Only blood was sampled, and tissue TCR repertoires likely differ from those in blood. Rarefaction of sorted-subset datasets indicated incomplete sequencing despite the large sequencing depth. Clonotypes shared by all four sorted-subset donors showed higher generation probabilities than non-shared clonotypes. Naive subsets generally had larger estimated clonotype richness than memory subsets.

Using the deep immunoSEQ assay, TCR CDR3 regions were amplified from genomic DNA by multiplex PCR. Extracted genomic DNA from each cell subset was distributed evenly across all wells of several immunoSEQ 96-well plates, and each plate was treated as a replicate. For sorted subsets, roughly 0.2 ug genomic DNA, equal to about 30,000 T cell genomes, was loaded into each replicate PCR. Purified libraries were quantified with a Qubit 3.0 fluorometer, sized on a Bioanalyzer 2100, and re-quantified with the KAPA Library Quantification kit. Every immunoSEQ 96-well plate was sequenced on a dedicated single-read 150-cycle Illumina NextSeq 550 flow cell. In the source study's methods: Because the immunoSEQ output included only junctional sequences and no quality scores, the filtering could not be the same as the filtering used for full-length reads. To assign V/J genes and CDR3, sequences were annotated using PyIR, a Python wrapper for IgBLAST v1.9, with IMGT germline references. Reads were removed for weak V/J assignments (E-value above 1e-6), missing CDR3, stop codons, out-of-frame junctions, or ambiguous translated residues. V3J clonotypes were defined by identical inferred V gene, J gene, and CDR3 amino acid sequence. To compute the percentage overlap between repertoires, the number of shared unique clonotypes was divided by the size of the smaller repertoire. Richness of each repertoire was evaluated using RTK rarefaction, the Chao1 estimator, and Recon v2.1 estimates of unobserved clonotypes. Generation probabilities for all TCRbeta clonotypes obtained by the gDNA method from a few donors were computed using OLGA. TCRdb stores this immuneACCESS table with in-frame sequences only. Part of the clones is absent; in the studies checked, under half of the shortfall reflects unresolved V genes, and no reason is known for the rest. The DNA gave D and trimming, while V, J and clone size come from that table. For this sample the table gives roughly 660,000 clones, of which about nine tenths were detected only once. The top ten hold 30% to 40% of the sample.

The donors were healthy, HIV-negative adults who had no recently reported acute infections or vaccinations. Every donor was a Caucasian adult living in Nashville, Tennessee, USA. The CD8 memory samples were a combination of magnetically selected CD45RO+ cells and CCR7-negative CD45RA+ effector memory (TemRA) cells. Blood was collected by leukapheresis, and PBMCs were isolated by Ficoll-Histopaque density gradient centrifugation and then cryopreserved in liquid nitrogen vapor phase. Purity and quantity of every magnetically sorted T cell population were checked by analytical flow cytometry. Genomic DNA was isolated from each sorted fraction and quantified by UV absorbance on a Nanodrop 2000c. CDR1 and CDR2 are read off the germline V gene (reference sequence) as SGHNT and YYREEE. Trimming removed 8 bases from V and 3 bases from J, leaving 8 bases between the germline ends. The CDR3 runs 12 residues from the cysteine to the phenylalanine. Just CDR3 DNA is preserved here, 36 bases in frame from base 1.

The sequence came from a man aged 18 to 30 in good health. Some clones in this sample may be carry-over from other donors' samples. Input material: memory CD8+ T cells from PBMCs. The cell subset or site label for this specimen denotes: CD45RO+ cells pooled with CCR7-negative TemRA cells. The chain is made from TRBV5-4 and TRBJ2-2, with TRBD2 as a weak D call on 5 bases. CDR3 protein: CASEGDTGELFF. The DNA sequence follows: TGTGCCAGTGAGGGTGACACCGGGGAGCTGTTTTTT.